The clone carrying this T cell receptor (beta chain) has just a few counts. The data stem from a study of blood T cell repertoires in COVID-19. For the study at large: There were acute and convalescent COVID-19 samples, and they came from the United States, Italy and Spain. In each case, the material was cDNA or gDNA derived from T cells, B-cell-depleted T cells, or PBMCs.

The germline CDR1 and CDR2 sequences are MNHNS and SASEGT. The CDR3 is 16 residues long. The V segment lost 4 bases and the J segment 6 bases; nucleotides outside the gene matches: 11. Per the original data handling: It was from reference gene primer amplification that nucleated cell counts were estimated. The method was immunoSEQ multiplex PCR; TCRdb's version includes in-frame clones alone and lacks a portion of them. V and J calls and clone size are given by that table; D and trimming were obtained from the DNA. The sample consists of 10,000 or so clones, nearly 90% of them appearing once. This chain joins TRBV6-1 and TRBJ2-7, with TRBD1 identical over 11 bases. The sequencing sample was made of peripheral blood. The receptor was isolated from a human donor in a cohort sampled during active COVID-19. Here the CDR3 DNA reads TGTGCCAGCAGTGGGCGGACAGGGGGCCCCTCCGTCGAGCAGTACTTC. Protein: CASSGRTGGPSVEQYF.